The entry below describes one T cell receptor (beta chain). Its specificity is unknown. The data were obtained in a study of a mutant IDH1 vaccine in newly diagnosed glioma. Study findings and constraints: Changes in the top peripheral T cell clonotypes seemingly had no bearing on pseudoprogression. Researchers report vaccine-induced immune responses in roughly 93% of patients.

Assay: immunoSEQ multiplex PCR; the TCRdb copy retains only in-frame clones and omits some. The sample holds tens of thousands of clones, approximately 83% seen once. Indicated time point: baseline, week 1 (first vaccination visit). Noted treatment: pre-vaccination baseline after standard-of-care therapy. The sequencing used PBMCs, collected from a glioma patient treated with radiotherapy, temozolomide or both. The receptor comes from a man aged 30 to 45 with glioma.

CDR3 loop: CASSLGSGGALVQYF. Here the CDR3 DNA reads TGCGCCAGCAGCTTGGGAAGCGGGGGGGCCCTCGTGCAGTATTTT. The chain joins TRBV5-1 to TRBJ2-3, with 10 bases that match TRBD2. Germline CDR1 is SGHRS and CDR2 is YFSETQ. CDR3 size: 15 residues. V lost 0 bases and J lost 11; bases outside the gene matches: 9.